One and the same sample provided the 14 T cell receptor beta chains below, sequenced in a study of blood T cell repertoires in COVID-19. Profiled with immunoSEQ multiplex PCR; TCRdb holds only in-frame clones, not every one. The profile covers about 260,000 clones, with about nine tenths appearing a single time and 0.87% taken by the ten largest. Material for sequencing was PBMCs or T cells enriched from blood (not recorded which). These receptors originate from a man aged 50 to 60 who had been exposed to COVID-19.

The chain has TRBV21-1 and TRBJ1-1. TRBV21-1 is a documented pseudogene. The CDR3 spans 16 residues. The CDR3, as DNA: TGTGCCAGCAGCAAAGTAACCCAGGGAGGGAACACTGAAGCTTTCTTT. It yields the protein CASSKVTQGGNTEAFF.

This clone was found once. The chain recombines TRBV2 with TRBJ2-2, with 7 bases lining up with TRBD1. CDR1 SNHLY and CDR2 FYNNEI come from the germline V gene. The CDR3 runs to 14 residues. V gave up 5 bases and J gave up 4 bases; unmatched junction bases: 4. CDR3 in amino acids: CASSKTGATGELFF. In nucleotides, the CDR3 is TGTGCCAGCAGTAAAACAGGGGCCACCGGGGAGCTGTTTTTT. Full variable domain (remainder filled in from reference TRBV2 and TRBJ2-2): EPEVTQTPSHQVTQMGQEVILRCVPISNHLYFYWYRQILGQKVEFLVSFYNNEISEKSEIFDDQFSVERPDGSNFTLKIRSTKLEDSAMYFCASSKTGATGELFFGEGSRLTVL.

J is TRBJ1-5 and V is TRBV20-1; D unclear. CDR1 and CDR2 from the germline V gene are DFQATT and SNEGSKA (reference sequence). Between the trimmed V and J ends, which lost 3 bases and 5 bases, there was a span of 11 bases. The CDR3 has 13 amino acids. The CDR3 here is CSASKDEDQPQHF. The CDR3 nucleotides are TGCAGTGCTAGTAAAGATGAGGATCAGCCCCAGCATTTT.

V usage is TRBV20-1 and J usage is TRBJ1-1; D ambiguous. Germline lookup yields CDR1 DFQATT and CDR2 SNEGSKA (reference sequence). The CDR3 covers 11 residues. The V end lost 6 bases, the J end lost 0 bases, and 5 bases lay between the germline ends. The CDR3 loop reads CSANMNTEAFF. The CDR3 DNA reads TGCAGTGCGAACATGAACACTGAAGCTTTCTTT.

The chain recombines TRBV20-1 with TRBJ1-1, with D hard to call. This CDR3 contains 11 residues. V gave up 5 bases and J gave up 4 bases, with 8 bases separating them. Per the germline V gene, CDR1 is DFQATT and CDR2 is SNEGSKA (reference sequence). Written as DNA, the CDR3 is TGCAGTGCTCATAAGAGCACTGAAGCTTTCTTT. Residues: CSAHKSTEAFF.

V and J are TRBV10-3 and TRBJ2-7, with D maybe TRBD1 (6 bases). Trimming took 10 bases from V and 7 from J, leaving 20 bases between them. Germline CDR1 and CDR2: ENHRY and SYGVKD. CDR3 length equals 13 residues. In DNA form, the CDR3 reads TGTGCCACGGGCAAAGTGGCAGGGGAGGAGCAGTACGTC. This translates into CATGKVAGEEQYV.

With regard to this clone: This sample includes further DNA sequences coding for the same CDR3. The CDR3 nucleotides are TGTGCCAGCAGCTTTACGGGGGGCCCATACAATGAGCAGTTCTTC. It encodes CASSFTGGPYNEQFF. The chain uses TRBV7-3 and TRBJ2-1; perhaps TRBD2 as D (7 bases). CDR1 and CDR2 from the germline V gene are SGHTA and FQGTGA. CDR3 size: 15 residues. V was trimmed by 3 bases and J by 4 bases, leaving 13 bases between them.

The gene calls are TRBV7-8 and TRBJ1-5; possibly TRBD1 for D (6 bases). Germline CDR1 and CDR2: SGHVS and FQNEAQ. The CDR3 spans 16 residues. The V end was cut by 7 bases, the J end by 2 bases, with 18 bases between. CDR3 amino acids: CASNRTARHGNQPQHF. The CDR3 coding sequence is TGTGCCAGCAACCGGACAGCTAGGCACGGCAATCAGCCCCAGCATTTT. Drawing the rest from reference TRBV7-8 and TRBJ1-5, the complete variable domain is GAGVSQSPRYKVAKRGQDVALRCDPISGHVSLFWYQQALGQGPEFLTYFQNEAQLDKSGLPSDRFFAERPEGSVSTLKIQRTQQEDSAVYLCASNRTARHGNQPQHFGDGTRLSIL.

CDR3 sequence (DNA): TGTGCCAGCAGCGCCACTCCCGGCAGGACTTGGGGCTCCTATAATTCACCCCTCCACTTT. Amino acids: CASSATPGRTWGSYNSPLHF. The J gene is TRBJ1-6, the V gene TRBV9; D ambiguous. Germline values: CDR1 SGDLS, CDR2 YYNGEE. V was shortened by 3 bases and J by 0 bases, with 22 bases between the two germline ends. This CDR3 contains 20 residues.

The chain joins TRBV7-3 to TRBJ1-1; 7 bases are a match to TRBD1. V lost 1 base, J lost 8 bases, and 1 base stayed unmatched. CDR3 length equals 12 residues. CDR1 SGHTA and CDR2 FQGTGA come from the germline V gene. The CDR3 coding sequence is TGTGCCAGCAGCTTAATGGGACAGGAAGCTTTCTTT. Protein: CASSLMGQEAFF.

This chain links TRBV2 with TRBJ1-5, with 7 bases lining up with TRBD1. V dropped 1 base and J dropped 7; count of bases not matched to a gene: 4. Germline lookup yields CDR1 SNHLY and CDR2 FYNNEI. The CDR3 spans 14 residues. The CDR3, as DNA: TGTGCCAGCAGTGAAGGGACAGGTGGACAGCCCCAGCATTTT. Encoded protein: CASSEGTGGQPQHF.

This sequence joins TRBV2 and TRBJ2-1; D is possibly TRBD1 (6 bases). The CDR3 is 15 residues long. Trimming stripped 4 bases from V and 3 bases from J, with 13 bases between. Germline assignment: CDR1 SNHLY and CDR2 FYNNEI. This chain's CDR3 is CASSVRTALYNEQFF. The CDR3, as DNA: TGTGCCAGCAGTGTCAGGACAGCGCTCTACAATGAGCAGTTCTTC.

The J gene is TRBJ2-5, the V gene TRBV5-6; D uncertain. The length of the CDR3 is 15 residues. Trimming stripped 4 bases from V and 2 bases from J, with 15 bases between. The V gene's germline CDR1 is SGHDT and CDR2 YYEEEE. The CDR3 DNA follows: TGTGCCAGCAGCCCCCTGGGCAGTACTCAAGAGACCCAGTACTTC. Translated, it gives CASSPLGSTQETQYF. Complete variable domain (other parts from reference TRBV5-6 and TRBJ2-5): DAGVTQSPTHLIKTRGQQVTLRCSPKSGHDTVSWYQQALGQGPQFIFQYYEEEERQRGNFPDRFSGHQFPNYSSELNVNALLLGDSALYLCASSPLGSTQETQYFGPGTRLLVL.

The V gene is TRBV12-2, the J gene TRBJ2-1; the D call of TRBD1 is as the table states it, not checked on the DNA. TRBV12-2 is a documented pseudogene. This CDR3 has 17 residues. The chain's CDR3 is CASRLEGWWQGGNEQFF. The CDR3 DNA is TGTGCAAGTCGCTTAGAAGGTTGGTGGCAGGGCGGCAATGAGCAGTTCTTC.